The 11 T cell receptor beta chains presented below share a single source sample, sequenced in a study of PD-L1 blockade in urothelial cancer. The time point here: pretreatment peripheral blood. Profiled with immunoSEQ multiplex PCR; TCRdb holds only in-frame clones, not every one. The sample contains 50,000 to 55,000 clones, just over 85% of which appear only once. Material: PBMCs, obtained around atezolizumab (anti-PD-L1) treatment. The receptors come from a man between 60 and 75 years old with urothelial cancer.

The genes are TRBV7-6 and TRBJ1-4; D gene ambiguous. V shed 2 bases and J shed 5 bases, with 9 bases lying between them. CDR3 length equals 14 residues. CDR1 SGHVS and CDR2 FNYEAQ come from the germline V gene. CDR3 sequence: CASSLSQTNEKLFF. CDR3 sequence (DNA): TGTGCCAGCAGCTTAAGTCAGACAAATGAAAAACTGTTTTTT.

This chain connects TRBV19 to TRBJ1-1; D unclear. The CDR3 totals 13 residues. V shed 10 bases and J shed 4 bases, with 16 bases lying between them. CDR1 and CDR2 from the germline V gene are LNHDA and SQIVND (reference sequence). The CDR3 is CATGVGSGTEAFF. CDR3 sequence (DNA): TGTGCCACCGGAGTCGGTAGTGGCACTGAAGCTTTCTTT.

The J gene is TRBJ1-6, the V gene TRBV2; unclear D gene. V was trimmed by 5 bases and J by 7 bases, leaving 15 bases between them. Germline V lookup: CDR1 SNHLY, CDR2 FYNNEI. The CDR3 has 15 residues. CDR3 protein: CASSLNDITNSPLHF. CDR3 in DNA: TGTGCCAGCAGTCTAAACGACATTACAAATTCACCCCTCCACTTT.

The chain employs TRBV29-1 and TRBJ2-7; the match to TRBD1 covers 9 bases. From germline, CDR1 is SQVTM and CDR2 ANQGSEA. The CDR3 totals 14 residues. V dropped 7 bases and J dropped 3; count of bases not matched to a gene: 10. The CDR3 region has the DNA TGCAGCGCCGCCCTTACAGGGGGCGGCTACGAGCAGTACTTC. As protein: CSAALTGGGYEQYF.

The V and J genes are TRBV18 and TRBJ2-6; possibly TRBD2 for D (5 bases). Germline V gene lookup returns CDR1 KGHSH and CDR2 LQKENI. The CDR3 spans 18 residues. V dropped 2 bases and J dropped 0 bases, with 14 bases sitting between them. This chain's CDR3 is CASSPMSAVGSGANVLTF. The CDR3 DNA follows: TGTGCCAGCTCACCAATGTCAGCGGTAGGCTCTGGGGCCAACGTCCTGACTTTC.

CDR3: CASSLKPQETQYF. The CDR3 DNA follows: TGTGCCAGTAGCCTTAAGCCCCAAGAGACCCAGTACTTC. V gene TRBV19 combines with J gene TRBJ2-5; D uncertain. Germline lookup yields CDR1 LNHDA and CDR2 SQIVND (reference sequence). The V end was cut by 6 bases, the J end by 1 base, with 9 bases between. CDR3 length: 13 residues.

The V gene is TRBV5-4, the J gene TRBJ2-1; 13 nucleotides line up with TRBD2. The CDR3 covers 16 residues. Germline V gene sequence: CDR1 SGHNT, CDR2 YYREEE (reference sequence). J lost 6 bases, V lost 1 base, and 4 bases had no gene match. CDR3 sequence: CASSLPGLAGINEQFF. CDR3 bases: TGTGCCAGCAGCTTGCCGGGACTAGCGGGAATCAATGAGCAGTTCTTC.

In the case of this clone: A single base separates this from a much larger clone, so it may be a read error. The rearrangement links TRBV13 to TRBJ2-7; weak D call: TRBD1 (6 bases). This CDR3 has 13 residues. V lost 5 bases to trimming and J lost 1 base, with 9 bases between them. CDR1 PRHDT and CDR2 FYEKMQ come from the germline V gene (reference sequence). In DNA, the CDR3 is TGTGCCAGCAGCCAGGACAGTTCCTACGAGCAGTACTTC. Amino acids: CASSQDSSYEQYF.

The genes are TRBV19 and TRBJ1-6; 7 nucleotides agree with TRBD1. The CDR3 is 14 amino acids. The V gene end was trimmed by 3 bases and the J gene end by 9 bases; junction bases not matched to a gene: 5. Germline lookup yields CDR1 LNHDA and CDR2 SQIVND (reference sequence). The CDR3 protein is CASSIEGARSPLHF. Written as DNA, the CDR3 is TGTGCCAGTAGTATTGAGGGGGCCCGTTCACCCCTCCACTTT.

This clone was observed a single time. V and J are TRBV2 and TRBJ1-2, with D uncertain. The germline CDR1 and CDR2 sequences are SNHLY and FYNNEI. CDR3 length: 15 amino acids. Trimming stripped 5 bases from V and 6 bases from J, with 19 bases between. The DNA for the CDR3 is TGTGCCAGCAGTCAACTCCGGGCTTCAGCGGATGGCTACACCTTC. This gives the protein CASSQLRASADGYTF.

The CDR3, as DNA: TGTGCCAGCAGTTTAACTAGCGGGAGGAGAATTTACGAGCAGTACTTC. This translates into CASSLTSGRRIYEQYF. J is TRBJ2-7 and V is TRBV28, with 12 bases lining up with TRBD2. This CDR3 has 16 residues. The V gene end was trimmed by 2 bases and the J gene end by 4 bases; junction bases not matched to a gene: 6. The germline V gene has CDR1 MDHEN and CDR2 SYDVKM.